Listed below are T cell receptor beta chains from one sample, sequenced in a study of blood T cell repertoires in COVID-19. TCRdb's table, derived via immunoSEQ multiplex PCR, lists solely in-frame clones and lacks some. The table has about 120,000 clones, 85% seen once; the top ten hold more than 20%. Source material: peripheral blood. The receptors were sampled from an elderly woman with acute or convalescent COVID-19. Both conserved end residues are part of each CDR3. The order of the fields is D gene, J gene, clone size, V gene, CDR3 length, CDR3 protein, CDR3 DNA. The D gene is left open where the match is weak. The size of a clone is reported for some rows only, either as once, few or many, or as a class for expanded clones.

>.|TRBJ1-2|.|TRBV5-1|14
CASSATGTGYGYTF
TGCGCCAGCAGCGCCACCGGGACTGGATATGGCTACACCTTC
>.|TRBJ1-2|.|TRBV29-1|15
CSVRDGSSPYYGYTF
TGCAGCGTTCGAGACGGGAGCTCCCCGTACTATGGCTACACCTTC
>.|TRBJ2-1|.|TRBV9|13
CASSAEGANEQFF
TGTGCCAGCAGCGCAGAGGGTGCGAATGAGCAGTTCTTC
>TRBD1|TRBJ1-5|few|TRBV9|15
CASSEGQGGNQPQHF
TGTGCCAGCAGCGAAGGACAGGGCGGCAATCAGCCCCAGCATTTT
>TRBD1|TRBJ1-4|once|TRBV7-9|18
CASSRTDRALETNEKLFF
TGTGCCAGCAGCCGCACGGACAGGGCGCTGGAAACTAATGAAAAACTGTTTTTT
>.|TRBJ1-5|once|TRBV18|16
CASSLSVPVSNQPQHF
TGTGCCAGCTCACTGTCGGTGCCGGTTAGCAATCAGCCCCAGCATTTT
>TRBD1|TRBJ2-2|.|TRBV7-9|14
CASRGQTNTGELFF
TGTGCCAGCCGGGGACAGACGAACACCGGGGAGCTGTTTTTT
>.|TRBJ2-7|.|TRBV20-1|15
CSASSGSPNAYEQYF
TGCAGTGCTAGTTCCGGGTCCCCGAACGCCTACGAGCAGTACTTC
>.|TRBJ2-1|.|TRBV4-2|15
CASSQDWGVNNEQFF
TGTGCCAGCAGCCAAGATTGGGGGGTTAACAATGAGCAGTTCTTC
>.|TRBJ1-3|.|TRBV6-5|15
CASSYGGRRGNTIYF
TGTGCCAGCAGTTACGGGGGCAGGAGAGGAAACACCATATATTTT
>.|TRBJ1-1|.|TRBV24-1|11
CATSRGAEAFF
TGTGCCACCAGCAGGGGCGCTGAAGCTTTCTTT